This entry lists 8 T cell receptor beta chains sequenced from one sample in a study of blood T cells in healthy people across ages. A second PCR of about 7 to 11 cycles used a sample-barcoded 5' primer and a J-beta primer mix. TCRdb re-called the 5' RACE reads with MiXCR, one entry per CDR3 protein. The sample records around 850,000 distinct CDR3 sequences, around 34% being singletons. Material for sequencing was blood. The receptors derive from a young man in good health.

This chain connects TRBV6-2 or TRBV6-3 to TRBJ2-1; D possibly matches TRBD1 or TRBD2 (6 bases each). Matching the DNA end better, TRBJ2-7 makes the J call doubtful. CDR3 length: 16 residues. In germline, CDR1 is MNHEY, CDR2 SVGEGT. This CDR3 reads CASSYSVGGAHNEQYF. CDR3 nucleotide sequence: TGTGCCAGCAGTTACTCGGTCGGGGGCGCCCACAATGAGCAGTACTTC.

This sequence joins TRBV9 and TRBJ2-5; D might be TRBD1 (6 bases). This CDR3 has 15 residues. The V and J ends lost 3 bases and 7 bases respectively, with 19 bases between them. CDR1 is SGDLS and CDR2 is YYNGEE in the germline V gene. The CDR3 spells CASSEQGDYVGTQYF. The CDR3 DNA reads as TGTGCCAGCAGCGAACAGGGCGATTACGTAGGGACCCAGTACTTC.

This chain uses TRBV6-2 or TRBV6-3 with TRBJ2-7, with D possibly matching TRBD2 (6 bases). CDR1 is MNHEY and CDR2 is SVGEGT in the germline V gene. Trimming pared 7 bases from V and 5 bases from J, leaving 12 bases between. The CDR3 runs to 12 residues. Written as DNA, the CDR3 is TGTGCCAGCACCCCGGGAGCAGACGAGCAGTACTTC. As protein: CASTPGADEQYF.

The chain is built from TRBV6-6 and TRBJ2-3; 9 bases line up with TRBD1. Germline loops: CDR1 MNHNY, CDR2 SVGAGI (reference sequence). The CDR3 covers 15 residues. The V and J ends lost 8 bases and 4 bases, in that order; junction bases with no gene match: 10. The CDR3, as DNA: TGTGCCAGCGGTCCTTGGGACAGGGACCCAGATACGCAGTATTTT. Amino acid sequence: CASGPWDRDPDTQYF.

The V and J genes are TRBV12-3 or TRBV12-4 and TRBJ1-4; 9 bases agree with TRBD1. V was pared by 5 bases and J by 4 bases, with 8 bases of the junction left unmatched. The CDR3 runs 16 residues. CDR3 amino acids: CASSNRDRAVNEKLFF. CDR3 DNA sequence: TGTGCCAGCAGTAACCGGGACAGGGCCGTTAATGAAAAACTGTTTTTT.

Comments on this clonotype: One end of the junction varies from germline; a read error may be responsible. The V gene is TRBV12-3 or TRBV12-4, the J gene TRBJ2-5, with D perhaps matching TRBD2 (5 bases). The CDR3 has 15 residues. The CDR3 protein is CVSRTTTNPQETQYF. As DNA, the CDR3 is TGTGTCAGCAGAACGACTACCAATCCGCAAGAGACCCAGTACTTC.

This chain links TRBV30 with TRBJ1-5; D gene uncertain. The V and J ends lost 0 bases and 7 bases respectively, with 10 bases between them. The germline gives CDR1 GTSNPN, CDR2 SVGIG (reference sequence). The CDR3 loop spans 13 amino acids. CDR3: CAWSVQVEQPQHF. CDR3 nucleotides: TGTGCCTGGAGTGTACAAGTGGAACAGCCCCAGCATTTT.

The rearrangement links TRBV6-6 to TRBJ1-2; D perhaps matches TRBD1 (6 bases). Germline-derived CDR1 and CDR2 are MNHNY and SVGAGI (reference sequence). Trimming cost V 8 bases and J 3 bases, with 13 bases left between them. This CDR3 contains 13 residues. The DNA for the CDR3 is TGTGCCAGCGGTGACTCAGGGGACTATGGCTACACCTTC. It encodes CASGDSGDYGYTF.